This TCR beta chain originates from a study of blood T cells in healthy people across ages (dated by TCRdb to between 2014 and 2017). Notes on the research overall: In model experiments, roughly one uniquely barcoded TCR beta cDNA molecule per two T cells was captured by template switching. To avoid experimental bias, donors of different ages were spread randomly across the sequencing lanes. For two donors (one aged 18 to 30 and one aged 80 or older), the study analyzed two additional independent replicas of 1 million unique cDNA reads from the same blood draw. Age-related changes in TCR beta repertoire diversity were measured in the study by deep sequencing normalized with unique cDNA molecular identifiers. Four age groups were formed from the donors: young (average 16 years), middle-aged (around 41), aged (approximately 60) and long-lived (82).

Donors were 39 systemically healthy Caucasian individuals from Russia aged about 6 to 100 years. Around 10 milliliters of peripheral blood were collected from each donor into EDTA-treated Vacutainer tubes. Ficoll-Paque density-gradient centrifugation was used to isolate PBMCs, with at least 6.5 million per sample. Trizol reagent was used to extract total RNA from the PBMCs, yielding at least 5 micrograms per sample. Naive CD45RAhigh/CD27high T cell percentages were measured by flow cytometry on a PBMC aliquot from every donor. What the authors observed across the whole study: Because donor CMV infection status was unknown, age-related changes in expanded clonotypes were potentially confounded. Estimates of total diversity from one million sequenced T cells were regarded as lower bounds and underestimates. Observed TCR beta diversity per million T cells fell roughly linearly with age, and a significant reduction was already apparent by age about 36. Conclusive comparison of naive and antigen-experienced compartments was prevented by the profiling of bulk unsorted PBMCs. There was a strong correlation between observed TCR beta diversity and the percentage of naive T cells measured by flow cytometry. Compared with the aged group, the long-lived group had more naive CD4+ T cells, fewer expanded clones and increased TCR diversity, suggesting age selection.

Library preparation was by 5' RACE. For sequencing, an Illumina HiSeq 2500 was employed. A second PCR of about 6 to 11 cycles was run with a J-beta primer mix and a sample-barcoded 5' primer. Each TCR beta cDNA molecule received a unique molecular identifier from a template-switch 5' adaptor carrying 12 random nucleotides. Each sample yielded at least 3 million CDR3-containing paired-end reads. The Mint cDNA synthesis kit, primed by a TRBC-specific oligonucleotide, was used to synthesize first-strand cDNA from all RNA. After uracil-DNA glycosylase treatment, a first 18-cycle PCR used universal primers M1SS and BC2_uni_R on all cDNA. The source study handled its data this way. Each sample was normalized by randomly selecting 1 million high-quality reads, each carrying a distinct molecular identifier. Instead of being binned into consensus sequences, reads with shared molecular identifiers were discarded. MiTCR, with a Q25 quality threshold and the strictest error-elimination algorithm, was used for CDR3 identification, clonotype clustering and error correction. A nonparametric unseen species model using Euler transformation provided a lower-bound estimate of total TCR beta diversity. The public sequencing data were trimmed at Q25 with fastp and processed into clonotypes with MiXCR by TCRdb, which kept only in-frame beta chains. CDR3 protein duplicates are merged, each entry listing the most common genes and DNA. Clone size and V and J calls follow TCRdb, not the original study. The sample has about 1 million distinct CDR3 sequences on record, less than 50% of them singletons. The ten largest clones capture approximately 19% of the sample.

As to this clonotype: Its recognized antigen is unknown. The input lacks base qualities; no much larger clone sits a single base away.

The CDR3 contains 17 residues, cysteine and phenylalanine counted. Solely the CDR3 DNA is kept, with 51 bases framed from the first base. V lost 7 bases and J lost 0 bases; the stretch between them is 22 bases long. Looking up the germline V gene yields CDR1 SQVTM and CDR2 ANQGSEA. The TCR sequence derives from a woman aged 60-70 years in good health. The rearranged chain carries TRBV29-1 and TRBJ2-1; no D gene is confidently identified. The specimen sequenced was blood. The CDR3 loop reads CSADLTALSSSYNEQFF. The sequenced DNA: TGCAGCGCCGATCTGACTGCGCTCTCGAGCTCCTACAATGAGCAGTTCTTC.